Each of the 9 T cell receptor beta chains below was sequenced from the same sample in a study of blood T cell repertoires in COVID-19. Profiled with immunoSEQ multiplex PCR; TCRdb holds only in-frame clones, not every one. This sample has approximately 250,000 clones, with 84% found just once. Material: peripheral blood. Receptors were obtained from a woman in her thirties or forties who had recovered from COVID-19.

This clone was seen a single time. V and J are TRBV19 and TRBJ2-2; TRBD1 matches at 7 bases. The CDR3 is 14 residues long. Germline V lookup: CDR1 LNHDA, CDR2 SQIVND (reference sequence). Trimming removed 5 bases from V and 4 bases from J; junction bases left unmatched: 4. The CDR3 DNA reads as TGTGCCAGTAGTTACAGGGGTTCCACCGGGGAGCTGTTTTTT. Encoded protein: CASSYRGSTGELFF.

The V call is TRBV12-3 or TRBV12-4, the J call TRBJ2-2; TRBD1 might be the D (6 bases). The CDR3 sequence is 13 residues long. Trimming removed 4 bases from V and 6 bases from J, with 9 bases in between. The CDR3 DNA reads as TGTGCCAGCAGTTACAGGGAAGCCGGGGAGCTGTTTTTT. As protein: CASSYREAGELFF.

This clone occurred once. J is TRBJ2-3 and V is TRBV24-1, with D possibly matching TRBD1 (6 bases). Deletions cut 0 bases from V and 6 bases from J, with 18 bases between. CDR3 length: 17 amino acids. Germline V gene sequence: CDR1 KGHDR, CDR2 SFDVKD. Here the CDR3 reads CATSDLQKSGAEDTQYF. The CDR3 DNA reads TGTGCCACCAGTGATTTGCAAAAGTCAGGGGCGGAGGATACGCAGTATTTT.

This chain links TRBV19 with TRBJ1-4; 8 nucleotides line up with TRBD1. The CDR3 totals 15 residues. Germline V lookup: CDR1 LNHDA, CDR2 SQIVND (reference sequence). Unmatched junction bases numbered 6, after V lost 5 bases and J lost 4 bases. Here the CDR3 reads CASSVRTGRNEKLFF. The CDR3 region has the DNA TGTGCCAGTAGTGTTCGGACAGGGCGTAATGAAAAACTGTTTTTT.

This chain uses TRBV28 with TRBJ2-7; D unclear. V was cut by 3 bases and J by 7 bases, with 10 bases left in between. The germline CDR1 and CDR2 sequences are MDHEN and SYDVKM. There are 12 residues in the CDR3. The CDR3 is CASSFSTLEQYF. Here the CDR3 DNA reads TGTGCCAGCAGTTTCTCTACCTTGGAGCAGTACTTC.

Here the CDR3 DNA reads TGTGCCAGCATCCGAGAGGGAACCGGGCAGTTCTTC. Protein: CASIREGTGQFF. The genes are TRBV7-9 and TRBJ2-1; a possible D gene is TRBD2 (5 bases). V shed 7 bases and J shed 12 bases, with 16 bases lying between them. CDR1 is SEHNR and CDR2 is FQNEAQ in the germline V gene (reference sequence). This CDR3 has 12 residues.

This clone was counted ten times or more. The chain carries TRBV3-1 (or the pseudogene TRBV3-2) and TRBJ1-1, with D perhaps TRBD1 (5 bases). Germline V gene data show CDR1 as LGHDT and CDR2 as YNNKEL (reference sequence). With 1 base removed from V and 5 bases from J, the gap between germline ends came to 14 bases. The CDR3 loop spans 15 amino acids. CDR3 region: CASSQAGDLGTEAFF. DNA for the CDR3: TGTGCCAGCAGCCAAGCGGGGGACCTGGGGACTGAAGCTTTCTTT.

The rearrangement uses TRBV5-1 and TRBJ1-6; no reliable D call. The germline V and J ends were trimmed by 0 bases and 8 bases, with 9 bases remaining between them. Germline-derived CDR1 and CDR2 are SGHRS and YFSETQ. The CDR3 has 14 amino acids. CDR3 region: CASSLDKPDSPLHF. CDR3 DNA sequence: TGCGCCAGCAGCTTGGACAAACCAGATTCACCCCTCCACTTT. Filled out from reference TRBV5-1 and TRBJ1-6, the complete variable domain reads KAGVTQTPRYLIKTRGQQVTLSCSPISGHRSVSWYQQTPGQGLQFLFEYFSETQRNKGNFPGRFSGRQFSNSRSEMNVSTLELGDSALYLCASSLDKPDSPLHFGNGTRLTVT.

This clone was recorded many times. In nucleotides, the CDR3 is TGTGCCAGCAGCCAAGAGGTGGCGGGGGGAACAGATACGCAGTATTTT. Translating it yields CASSQEVAGGTDTQYF. This chain uses TRBV4-2 with TRBJ2-3, with 8 bases matching TRBD2. Germline trimming cut 0 bases from V and 3 bases from J; bases unmatched to any gene: 5. This CDR3 has 16 amino acids. From germline, CDR1 is LGHNA and CDR2 YNFKEQ.